The 28 T cell receptor beta chains reported below all come from one sample, sequenced in a study of cytomegalovirus exposure and HLA in healthy donors. The data were produced by immunoSEQ multiplex PCR, yet TCRdb's version contains in-frame clones alone and is incomplete. The sample shows about 200,000 clones, roughly 88% of them seen only once. Source material: PBMCs. Receptors were obtained from a woman aged 18-29 years in good health and CMV-seronegative.

This clone was detected only once. The gene calls are TRBV18 and TRBJ1-1; D may be TRBD1 (5 bases). The CDR3 runs 16 residues. With 2 bases removed from V and 5 bases from J, the gap between germline ends came to 18 bases. Looked up from germline, CDR1 is KGHSH and CDR2 is LQKENI. The CDR3 region is CASSPGLGRTGTEAFF. CDR3 nucleotide sequence: TGTGCCAGCTCACCAGGGTTGGGTCGAACAGGTACTGAAGCTTTCTTT.

The chain is built from TRBV18 and TRBJ2-5; D not resolved. There are 16 residues in the CDR3. Germline V gene lookup returns CDR1 KGHSH and CDR2 LQKENI. V was cut by 4 bases and J by 0 bases, with 15 bases left in between. CDR3 sequence: CASSLQDGSYQETQYF. The CDR3 region has the DNA TGTGCCAGCTCACTTCAGGATGGGTCATACCAAGAGACCCAGTACTTC.

The V and J genes are TRBV5-1 and TRBJ1-5; D unresolved. The CDR3 is 14 residues long. With 2 bases removed from V and 4 bases from J, the gap between germline ends came to 10 bases. Germline CDR1 is SGHRS and CDR2 is YFSETQ. CDR3 amino acids: CASSLSGNNQPQHF. CDR3 coding DNA: TGCGCCAGCAGCTTATCGGGGAATAATCAGCCCCAGCATTTT.

The chain has TRBV10-3 and TRBJ2-7, with D tentatively TRBD1 (6 bases). The V and J ends lost 0 bases and 3 bases respectively, with 15 bases between them. Germline loops: CDR1 ENHRY, CDR2 SYGVKD. CDR3 length: 16 residues. CDR3 loop: CAISESNLGAGYEQYF. The CDR3 DNA reads as TGTGCCATCAGTGAGTCGAATCTGGGGGCGGGCTACGAGCAGTACTTC.

The chain uses TRBV2 and TRBJ1-1, with D hard to call. The CDR3 loop spans 13 amino acids. Trimming cost V 10 bases and J 1 base, with 13 bases left between them. Germline values: CDR1 SNHLY, CDR2 FYNNEI. CDR3 DNA: TGTGCCATCAAGGACGGGAAGAACACTGAAGCTTTCTTT. Protein: CAIKDGKNTEAFF. The entire variable domain, with the rest obtained from reference TRBV2 and TRBJ1-1, is as follows: EPEVTQTPSHQVTQMGQEVILRCVPISNHLYFYWYRQILGQKVEFLVSFYNNEISEKSEIFDDQFSVERPDGSNFTLKIRSTKLEDSAMYFCAIKDGKNTEAFFGQGTRLTVV.

The chain carries TRBV6-5 and TRBJ2-1, with 10 bases matching TRBD2. This CDR3 has 15 amino acids. The trim removed 6 bases at V and 9 bases at J, leaving 11 bases unmatched. CDR1 MNHEY and CDR2 SVGAGI come from the germline V gene. This CDR3 is CASSPGGAGGSEQFF. In nucleotides, the CDR3 is TGTGCCAGCAGCCCCGGGGGAGCGGGAGGGAGTGAGCAGTTCTTC.

The gene calls are TRBV11-2 and TRBJ1-5; D uncertain. V lost 1 base, J lost 1 base, and 8 bases lay in between. The CDR3 length is 15 residues. The V gene's germline CDR1 is SGHAT and CDR2 FQNNGV. Written as DNA, the CDR3 is TGTGCCAGCAGCTTAGGCAGGCGCAGCAATCAGCCCCAGCATTTT. Translating gives CASSLGRRSNQPQHF.

This clone was seen more than once but under ten times. V and J are TRBV29-1 and TRBJ2-7; 12 positions match TRBD2. Germline trimming cut 4 bases from V and 1 base from J; bases unmatched to any gene: 5. The CDR3 totals 15 residues. Germline V CDR1 and CDR2: SQVTM, ANQGSEA. The CDR3: CSVAAGLAGSYEQYF. CDR3 coding DNA: TGCAGCGTTGCCGCCGGACTAGCGGGGTCCTACGAGCAGTACTTC.

The gene calls are TRBV7-9 and TRBJ1-4; D possibly corresponds to TRBD1 (5 bases). Deletions cut 7 bases from V and 5 bases from J, with 11 bases between. The CDR3 loop spans 13 amino acids. The germline gives CDR1 SEHNR, CDR2 FQNEAQ (reference sequence). Written as DNA, the CDR3 is TGTGCCAGCAACCAGGGAGGGAATGAAAAACTGTTTTTT. Translated, it gives CASNQGGNEKLFF. Looking up the rest from reference TRBV7-9 and TRBJ1-4 gives the full variable domain: DTGVSQNPRHKITKRGQNVTFRCDPISEHNRLYWYRQTLGQGPEFLTYFQNEAQLEKSRLLSDRFSAERPKGSFSTLEIQRTEQGDSAMYLCASNQGGNEKLFFGSGTQLSVL.

This clone was recorded only once. V gene TRBV9 combines with J gene TRBJ1-4, with 7 bases lining up with TRBD1. V dropped 2 bases and J dropped 7; count of bases not matched to a gene: 5. The CDR3 length is 14 residues. The germline V gene has CDR1 SGDLS and CDR2 YYNGEE. This CDR3 reads CASSVRGGGEKLFF. CDR3 nucleotide sequence: TGTGCCAGCAGCGTCAGAGGGGGCGGTGAAAAACTGTTTTTT.

Concerning this clone: The sample contains more than one DNA sequence encoding this CDR3. The J gene is TRBJ2-3, the V gene TRBV20-1, with D uncertain. The V and J ends lost 2 bases and 4 bases respectively, with 4 bases between them. CDR3 size: 11 residues. Germline V CDR1 and CDR2: DFQATT, SNEGSKA (reference sequence). For the CDR3, the DNA is TGCAGTGCTAGACCGGCAGATACGCAGTATTTT. This codes for CSARPADTQYF.

V is TRBV11-2 and J is TRBJ2-7, with 7 bases matching TRBD1. Germline assignment: CDR1 SGHAT and CDR2 FQNNGV. CDR3 size: 15 residues. Losses at the gene ends were 0 bases for V and 4 bases for J; bases not matched to a gene: 6. The CDR3 reads CASSLDATGHYEQYF. Here the CDR3 DNA reads TGTGCCAGCAGCTTAGATGCGACAGGGCATTACGAGCAGTACTTC. Using reference TRBV11-2 and TRBJ2-7 for the parts outside the CDR3, the full variable domain is EAGVAQSPRYKIIEKRQSVAFWCNPISGHATLYWYQQILGQGPKLLIQFQNNGVVDDSQLPKDRFSAERLKGVDSTLKIQPAKLEDSAVYLCASSLDATGHYEQYFGPGTRLTVT.

V usage is TRBV6-5 and J usage is TRBJ2-1; 9 nucleotides align to TRBD2. After removal of 8 bases from V and 4 bases from J, the junction contained 3 bases not matched to a gene. Germline V gene lookup returns CDR1 MNHEY and CDR2 SVGAGI. This CDR3 is 13 amino acids long. The CDR3 DNA sequence: TGTGCCAGCGGACTAGCGCGTTACAATGAGCAGTTCTTC. Translation: CASGLARYNEQFF.

The chain recombines TRBV4-2 with TRBJ1-5; TRBD1 agrees at 10 bases. V lost 2 bases, J lost 1 base, and 2 bases stayed unmatched. CDR3 length equals 16 residues. Germline lookup yields CDR1 LGHNA and CDR2 YNFKEQ. CDR3 protein: CASSQRGQGSNQPQHF. The DNA of the CDR3 is TGTGCCAGCAGCCAAAGGGGACAGGGGAGCAATCAGCCCCAGCATTTT.

The chain has TRBV15 and TRBJ1-1; D gene ambiguous. The CDR3 contains 14 residues. Trimming pared 5 bases from V and 4 bases from J, leaving 14 bases between. CDR1 is LNHNV and CDR2 is YYDKDF in the germline V gene (reference sequence). Written as DNA, the CDR3 is TGTGCCACCAGCCCCATCACGCGGGGCACTGAAGCTTTCTTT. This encodes CATSPITRGTEAFF.

The CDR3 here is CASRTGTSMNTEAFF. The CDR3 nucleotides are TGTGCCAGCAGGACAGGCACATCTATGAACACTGAAGCTTTCTTT. The chain combines TRBV27 with TRBJ1-1, with a possible D match to TRBD1 (6 bases). Germline V CDR1 and CDR2: MNHEY, SMNVEV (reference sequence). The V end was cut by 6 bases, the J end by 0 bases, with 14 bases between. The CDR3 contains 15 residues.

This clone was counted a few times. The chain has TRBV2 and TRBJ1-2; TRBD1 matches 10 bases. V was pared by 5 bases and J by 0 bases, with 6 bases of the junction left unmatched. In germline, CDR1 is SNHLY, CDR2 FYNNEI. The CDR3 is made up of 16 amino acids. The DNA of the CDR3 is TGTGCCAGCAGTCTGGACAGGGGGAAACCTAACTATGGCTACACCTTC. Residues: CASSLDRGKPNYGYTF. Combining the CDR3 with reference TRBV2 and TRBJ1-2 gives the whole variable domain EPEVTQTPSHQVTQMGQEVILRCVPISNHLYFYWYRQILGQKVEFLVSFYNNEISEKSEIFDDQFSVERPDGSNFTLKIRSTKLEDSAMYFCASSLDRGKPNYGYTFGSGTRLTVV.

The CDR3 loop is CASSLVGQGFGQETQYF. In DNA, the CDR3 is TGTGCCAGCAGCTTGGTGGGACAGGGGTTCGGCCAAGAGACCCAGTACTTC. The chain has TRBV5-5 and TRBJ2-5; 10 bases match TRBD1. CDR1 and CDR2 from the germline V gene are SGHKS and YYEKEE (reference sequence). Unmatched junction bases numbered 6, after V lost 0 bases and J lost 1 base. This CDR3 has 17 residues.

This clone appeared once. V is TRBV18 and J is TRBJ1-5; 7 bases align to TRBD1. The J segment lost 2 bases and the V segment lost 3 bases, leaving 13 bases of the junction unmatched. CDR3 length: 18 residues. Germline values: CDR1 KGHSH, CDR2 LQKENI. In DNA, the CDR3 is TGTGCCAGCTCACCCGCGCCCCTCGACAGGGTCGGCAATCAGCCCCAGCATTTT. The encoded protein is CASSPAPLDRVGNQPQHF.

V usage is TRBV6-1 and J usage is TRBJ2-7; D gene unclear. V was cut by 3 bases and J by 2 bases, with 11 bases left in between. Per the germline V gene, CDR1 is MNHNS and CDR2 is SASEGT. The CDR3 has 14 amino acids. CDR3 bases: TGTGCCAGCAGTGATGTTTTAGAAGCCTACGAGCAGTACTTC. This gives the protein CASSDVLEAYEQYF.

The sample holds one count of this clone. The chain employs TRBV5-1 and TRBJ1-4; 8 bases map to TRBD1. The CDR3 spans 14 residues. J gave up 8 bases and V 4 bases, and 7 bases lay outside the gene matches. CDR1 is SGHRS and CDR2 is YFSETQ in the germline V gene. The CDR3 loop reads CASSAGTGSEKLFF. Here the CDR3 DNA reads TGCGCCAGCAGCGCCGGGACAGGCTCCGAAAAACTGTTTTTT.

The rearrangement uses TRBV11-1 and TRBJ2-5; 9 bases fit TRBD2. Germline V lookup: CDR1 SGHAT, CDR2 FQDESV (reference sequence). With 8 bases clipped from V and 5 bases from J, the junction kept 15 bases outside the gene matches. The length of the CDR3 is 16 residues. CDR3 loop: CASATLAGPIGETQYF. The CDR3 coding sequence is TGTGCCAGCGCGACTCTAGCGGGGCCGATTGGTGAGACCCAGTACTTC.

The chain uses TRBV4-1 and TRBJ1-5; D ambiguous. V was pared by 0 bases and J by 0 bases, with 15 bases between. The CDR3 runs to 18 residues. Germline CDR1 reads MGHRA; CDR2 reads YSYEKL. The CDR3 here is CASSQEGVRLYSNQPQHF. The CDR3 region has the DNA TGCGCCAGCAGCCAAGAAGGCGTCCGACTTTATAGCAATCAGCCCCAGCATTTT.

J is TRBJ2-3 and V is TRBV7-2, with 7 bases that match TRBD1. After removal of 5 bases from V and 2 bases from J, the junction contained 7 bases not matched to a gene. Germline V gives CDR1 SGHTA, CDR2 FQGNSA. The CDR3 is 15 amino acids. CDR3 in DNA: TGTGCCAGCAGCCTAACGGACAGGAACACAGATACGCAGTATTTT. Its translation is CASSLTDRNTDTQYF.

V is TRBV2 and J is TRBJ2-3; D is unresolved. This CDR3 comprises 17 residues. CDR1 and CDR2 from the germline V gene are SNHLY and FYNNEI. With 5 bases removed from V and 2 bases from J, the gap between germline ends came to 20 bases. The CDR3 DNA reads as TGTGCCAGCAGTCCTCCCACAGACCCTTTTATCACAGATACGCAGTATTTT. Amino acid sequence: CASSPPTDPFITDTQYF.

V and J are TRBV2 and TRBJ2-2; no definite D call. CDR1 is SNHLY and CDR2 is FYNNEI in the germline V gene. This CDR3 region has 12 residues. Trimming removed 7 bases at V and 4 bases at J, with 7 bases between. CDR3 in amino acids: CASNEITGELFF. The CDR3 DNA is TGTGCCAGCAACGAGATCACCGGGGAGCTGTTTTTT.

This clone appeared a single time. The chain recombines TRBV18 with TRBJ1-4; 7 bases are shared with TRBD1. Germline values: CDR1 KGHSH, CDR2 LQKENI. V shed 2 bases, J shed 6 bases, and the junction held 9 bases outside the gene matches. This CDR3 has 16 amino acids. The CDR3 sequence is CASSPTQQGTHEKLFF. The CDR3 nucleotides read TGTGCCAGCTCACCAACCCAACAGGGGACGCATGAAAAACTGTTTTTT.

The chain recombines TRBV19 with TRBJ1-1; TRBD1 aligns across 10 bases. Per the germline V gene, CDR1 is LNHDA and CDR2 is SQIVND (reference sequence). Losses at the gene ends were 4 bases for V and 2 bases for J; bases not matched to a gene: 4. The CDR3 runs 15 residues. The CDR3 bases are TGTGCCAGTAGTAGACAGGGGGCTGGCAACACTGAAGCTTTCTTT. It specifies CASSRQGAGNTEAFF. Variable domain in full (rest from reference TRBV19 and TRBJ1-1): DGGITQSPKYLFRKEGQNVTLSCEQNLNHDAMYWYRQDPGQGLRLIYYSQIVNDFQKGDIAEGYSVSREKKESFPLTVTSAQKNPTAFYLCASSRQGAGNTEAFFGQGTRLTVV.